The rows below give T cell receptor beta chains drawn from one sample of a study of T cell responses to AZD1222 COVID-19 vaccine. The table came from immunoSEQ multiplex PCR; TCRdb's copy has only in-frame clones and leaves some out. Of 150,000 to 200,000 clones in the sample, over 80% were seen once. The sample here was peripheral blood, taken on day 0 of AZD1222 vaccination. The receptors derive from an adult in good health. Both conserved end residues are part of each CDR3. D genes are given only for firm matches. Not every row has a clone size; where given, it reads once, few, many or a size class.

size: -
J: TRBJ1-2
D: -
V: TRBV27
length: 13
DNA: TGTGCCAGCAGACTCGATGGGGTGGAGGGCTACACCTTC
CDR3: CASRLDGVEGYTF

size: -
J: TRBJ2-1
D: -
V: TRBV18
length: 16
DNA: TGTGCCAGCTCCTCCGAGAAGGACAGCTCCTACAATGAGCAGTTCTTC
CDR3: CASSSEKDSSYNEQFF

size: once
J: TRBJ1-4
D: TRBD1
V: TRBV4-2
length: 14
DNA: TGTGCCAGCAGCCTCCGACAGGGGAAGGAAAAACTGTTTTTT
CDR3: CASSLRQGKEKLFF

size: -
J: TRBJ1-5
D: -
V: TRBV2
length: 13
DNA: TGTGCCAGCAGGCTCTATAGCAATCAGCCCCAGCATTTT
CDR3: CASRLYSNQPQHF

size: -
J: TRBJ2-2
D: -
V: TRBV11-3
length: 15
DNA: TGTGCCAGCAGCTTAGGCGATACTAGTCCCGGGGAGCTGTTTTTT
CDR3: CASSLGDTSPGELFF

size: once
J: TRBJ1-2
D: -
V: TRBV7-8
length: 14
DNA: TGTGCCAGCAGCCGCGGAGGCCCGGCCTATGGCTACACCTTC
CDR3: CASSRGGPAYGYTF

size: few
J: TRBJ2-3
D: TRBD1
V: TRBV4-1
length: 15
DNA: TGCGCCAGCAGCCGAGGGGGCTTTAGCACAGATACGCAGTATTTT
CDR3: CASSRGGFSTDTQYF

size: -
J: TRBJ1-4
D: -
V: TRBV7-8
length: 17
DNA: TGTGCCAGCAGCTTCTCCCCACCGGGACCCAACAATGAAAAACTGTTTTTT
CDR3: CASSFSPPGPNNEKLFF

size: -
J: TRBJ1-2
D: TRBD1
V: TRBV13
length: 13
DNA: TGTGCCAGCAGCTTCCAGGGGGCGAATGGCTACACCTTC
CDR3: CASSFQGANGYTF

size: -
J: TRBJ1-2
D: TRBD1
V: TRBV24-1
length: 14
DNA: TGTGCCACCAGTGACCGCGACAGGGACCGAGGCTACACCTTC
CDR3: CATSDRDRDRGYTF

size: once
J: TRBJ1-1
D: TRBD1
V: TRBV28
length: 15
DNA: TGTGCCAGCAGTCCTCCTGGACAGGGGGCTACTGAAGCTTTCTTT
CDR3: CASSPPGQGATEAFF

size: -
J: TRBJ2-1
D: -
V: TRBV7-9
length: 11
DNA: TGTGCCAGCAGCGCGGGACACCCGAACTTCTTC
CDR3: CASSAGHPNFF

size: -
J: TRBJ1-2
D: -
V: TRBV5-6
length: 14
DNA: TGTGCCCCCCCGGGGGCAGGGGACAACTATGGCTACACCTTC
CDR3: CAPPGAGDNYGYTF

size: -
J: TRBJ2-1
D: TRBD2
V: TRBV12-3/TRBV12-4
length: 13
DNA: TGTGCCAGCAGTTTCCTAGCGGGGAATGAGCAGTTCTTC
CDR3: CASSFLAGNEQFF

size: -
J: TRBJ1-4
D: -
V: TRBV2
length: 14
DNA: TGTGCCAGCAGGCCCGGCCTACGAGGGGAAAAACTGTTTTTT
CDR3: CASRPGLRGEKLFF